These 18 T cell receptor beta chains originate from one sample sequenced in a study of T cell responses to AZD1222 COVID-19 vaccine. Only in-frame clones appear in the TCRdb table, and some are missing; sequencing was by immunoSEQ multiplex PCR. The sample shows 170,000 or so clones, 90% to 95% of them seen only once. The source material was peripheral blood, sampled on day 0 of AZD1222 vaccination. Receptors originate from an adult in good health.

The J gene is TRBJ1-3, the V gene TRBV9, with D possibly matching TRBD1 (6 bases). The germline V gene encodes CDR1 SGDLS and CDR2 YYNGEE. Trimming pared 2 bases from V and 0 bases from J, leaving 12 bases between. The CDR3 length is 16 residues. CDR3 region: CASSVGGTLSGNTIYF. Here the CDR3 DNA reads TGTGCCAGCAGCGTTGGCGGGACACTCTCTGGAAACACCATATATTTT. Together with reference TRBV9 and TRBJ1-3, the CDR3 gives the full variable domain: DSGVTQTPKHLITATGQRVTLRCSPRSGDLSVYWYQQSLDQGLQFLIQYYNGEERAKGNILERFSAQQFPDLHSELNLSSLELGDSALYFCASSVGGTLSGNTIYFGEGSWLTVV.

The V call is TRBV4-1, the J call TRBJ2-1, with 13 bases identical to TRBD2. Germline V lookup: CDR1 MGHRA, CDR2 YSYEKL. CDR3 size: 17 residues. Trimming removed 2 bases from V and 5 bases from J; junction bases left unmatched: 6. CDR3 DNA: TGCGCCAGCAGCCAAACGAGGACTAGCGGGGGTAACAATGAGCAGTTCTTC. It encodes CASSQTRTSGGNNEQFF.

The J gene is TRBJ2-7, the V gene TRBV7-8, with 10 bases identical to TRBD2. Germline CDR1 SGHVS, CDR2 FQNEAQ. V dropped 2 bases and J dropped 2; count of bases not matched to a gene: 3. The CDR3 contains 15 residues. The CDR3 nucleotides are TGTGCCAGCAGCTTACCTAGCGGGGGACCCTACGAGCAGTACTTC. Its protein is CASSLPSGGPYEQYF.

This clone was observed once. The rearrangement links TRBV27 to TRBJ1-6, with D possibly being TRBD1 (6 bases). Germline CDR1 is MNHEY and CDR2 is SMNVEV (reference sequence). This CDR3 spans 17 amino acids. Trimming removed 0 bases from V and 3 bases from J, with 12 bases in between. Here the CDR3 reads CASSLSIADSYNSPLHF. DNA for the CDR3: TGTGCCAGCAGTTTATCGATCGCGGACAGCTATAATTCACCCCTCCACTTT.

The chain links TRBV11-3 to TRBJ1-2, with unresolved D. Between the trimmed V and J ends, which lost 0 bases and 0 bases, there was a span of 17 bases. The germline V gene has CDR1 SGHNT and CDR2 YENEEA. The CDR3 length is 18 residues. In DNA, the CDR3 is TGTGCCAGCAGCTTAGATCTTCCCGGCCGCAATTCTAACTATGGCTACACCTTC. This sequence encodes CASSLDLPGRNSNYGYTF.

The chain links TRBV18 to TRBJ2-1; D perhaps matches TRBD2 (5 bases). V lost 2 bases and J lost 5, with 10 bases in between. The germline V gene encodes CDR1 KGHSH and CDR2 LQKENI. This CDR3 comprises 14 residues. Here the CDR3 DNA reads TGTGCCAGCTCACCATACGGGAAGAACAATGAGCAGTTCTTC. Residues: CASSPYGKNNEQFF.

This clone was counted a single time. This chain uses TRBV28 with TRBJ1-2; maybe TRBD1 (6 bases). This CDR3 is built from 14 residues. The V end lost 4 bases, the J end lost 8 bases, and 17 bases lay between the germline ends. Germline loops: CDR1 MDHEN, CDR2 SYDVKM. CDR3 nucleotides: TGTGCCAGCAGTTACTCGGACAGCCCTCGGGGCTACACCTTC. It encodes CASSYSDSPRGYTF.

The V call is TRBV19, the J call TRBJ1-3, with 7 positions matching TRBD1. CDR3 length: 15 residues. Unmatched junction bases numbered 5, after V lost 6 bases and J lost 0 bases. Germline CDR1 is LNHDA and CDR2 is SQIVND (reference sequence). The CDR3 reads CASRTGQDSGNTIYF. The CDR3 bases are TGTGCCAGTAGGACAGGGCAGGACTCTGGAAACACCATATATTTT.

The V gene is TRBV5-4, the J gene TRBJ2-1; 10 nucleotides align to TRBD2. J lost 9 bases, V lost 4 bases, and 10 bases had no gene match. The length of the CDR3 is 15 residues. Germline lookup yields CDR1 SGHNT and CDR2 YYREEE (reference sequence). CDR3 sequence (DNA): TGTGCCAGCAGCCCCCTAGCGGGGGAGGTGGGTGAGCAGTTCTTC. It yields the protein CASSPLAGEVGEQFF.

The DNA for the CDR3 is TGTGCCAGCAGCCAGACAGGGGGCGGTGAAAAACTGTTTTTT. The encoded protein is CASSQTGGGEKLFF. This chain links TRBV3-1 (or the pseudogene TRBV3-2) with TRBJ1-4; TRBD1 aligns across 10 bases. Germline assignment: CDR1 LGHDT and CDR2 YNNKEL (reference sequence). V dropped 3 bases and J dropped 7; count of bases not matched to a gene: 2. The CDR3 has 14 residues.

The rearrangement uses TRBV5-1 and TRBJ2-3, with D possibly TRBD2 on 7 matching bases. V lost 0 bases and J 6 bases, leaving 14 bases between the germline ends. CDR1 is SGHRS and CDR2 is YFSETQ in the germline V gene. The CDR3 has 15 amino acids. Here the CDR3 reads CASSLVGGATDTQYF. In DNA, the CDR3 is TGCGCCAGCAGCTTGGTAGGGGGGGCAACGGATACGCAGTATTTT.

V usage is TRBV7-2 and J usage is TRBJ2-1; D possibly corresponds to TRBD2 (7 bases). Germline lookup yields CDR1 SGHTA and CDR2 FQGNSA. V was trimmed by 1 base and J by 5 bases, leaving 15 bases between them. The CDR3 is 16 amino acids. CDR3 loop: CASSLVGAGANNEQFF. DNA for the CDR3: TGTGCCAGCAGCTTAGTTGGTGCGGGGGCTAACAATGAGCAGTTCTTC.

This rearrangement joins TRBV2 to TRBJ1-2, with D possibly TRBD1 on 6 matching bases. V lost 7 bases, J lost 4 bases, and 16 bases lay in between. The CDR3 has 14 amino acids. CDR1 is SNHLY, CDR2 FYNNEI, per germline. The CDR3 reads CASKADRSSYGYTF. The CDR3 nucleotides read TGTGCCAGCAAGGCGGACAGATCCTCCTATGGCTACACCTTC.

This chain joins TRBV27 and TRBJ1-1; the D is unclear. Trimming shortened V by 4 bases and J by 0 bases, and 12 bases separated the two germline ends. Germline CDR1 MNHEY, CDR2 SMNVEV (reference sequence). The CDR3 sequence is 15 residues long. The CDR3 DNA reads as TGTGCCAGCAGTTCGGTCCAAAGTCTGAACACTGAAGCTTTCTTT. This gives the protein CASSSVQSLNTEAFF.

The CDR3 sequence: CASRSRYEQYF. CDR3 nucleotides: TGTGCCAGCAGATCCCGGTACGAGCAGTACTTC. V is TRBV27 and J is TRBJ2-7; no definite D call. The CDR3 has 11 residues. Germline V gives CDR1 MNHEY, CDR2 SMNVEV (reference sequence). V lost 6 bases to trimming and J lost 4 bases, with 7 bases between them.

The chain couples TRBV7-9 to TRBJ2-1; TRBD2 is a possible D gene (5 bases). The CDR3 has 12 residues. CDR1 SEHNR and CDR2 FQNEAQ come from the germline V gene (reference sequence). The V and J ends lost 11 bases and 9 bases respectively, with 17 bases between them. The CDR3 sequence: CAGIRLEGEQFF. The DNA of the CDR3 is TGTGCCGGTATCCGGCTTGAGGGTGAGCAGTTCTTC.

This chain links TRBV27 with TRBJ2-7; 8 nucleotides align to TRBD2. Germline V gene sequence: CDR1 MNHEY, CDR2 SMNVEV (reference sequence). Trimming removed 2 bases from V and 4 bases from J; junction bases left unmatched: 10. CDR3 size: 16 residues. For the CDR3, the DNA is TGTGCCAGCAGTTTAACGGGAGGGGTCGGGGTGTACGAGCAGTACTTC. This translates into CASSLTGGVGVYEQYF.

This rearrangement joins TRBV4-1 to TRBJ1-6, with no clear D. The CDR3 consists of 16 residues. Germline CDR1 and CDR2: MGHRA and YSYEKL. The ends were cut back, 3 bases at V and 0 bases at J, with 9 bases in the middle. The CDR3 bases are TGCGCCAGCAGCCAGTTTATCCGCTCCTATAATTCACCCCTCCACTTT. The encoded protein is CASSQFIRSYNSPLHF.